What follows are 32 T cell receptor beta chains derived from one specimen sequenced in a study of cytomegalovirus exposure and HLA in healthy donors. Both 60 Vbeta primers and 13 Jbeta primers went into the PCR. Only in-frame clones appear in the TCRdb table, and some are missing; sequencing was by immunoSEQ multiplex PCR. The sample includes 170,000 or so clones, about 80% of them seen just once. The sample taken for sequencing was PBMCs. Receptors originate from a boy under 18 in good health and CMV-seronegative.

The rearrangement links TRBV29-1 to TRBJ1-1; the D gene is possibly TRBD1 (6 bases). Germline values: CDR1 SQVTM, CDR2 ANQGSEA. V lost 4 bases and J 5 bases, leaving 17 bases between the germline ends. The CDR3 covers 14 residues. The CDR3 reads CSVVAGAVGTEAFF. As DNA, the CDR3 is TGCAGCGTTGTGGCGGGGGCGGTAGGGACTGAAGCTTTCTTT.

In nucleotides, the CDR3 is TGTGCCACCAGCAGAACGGGACTCTTGAACACTGAAGCTTTCTTT. Its protein is CATSRTGLLNTEAFF. This chain joins TRBV15 and TRBJ1-1; maybe TRBD1 (5 bases). V was clipped by 2 bases and J by 0 bases, with 10 bases between them. Germline assignment: CDR1 LNHNV and CDR2 YYDKDF (reference sequence). This CDR3 region has 15 residues.

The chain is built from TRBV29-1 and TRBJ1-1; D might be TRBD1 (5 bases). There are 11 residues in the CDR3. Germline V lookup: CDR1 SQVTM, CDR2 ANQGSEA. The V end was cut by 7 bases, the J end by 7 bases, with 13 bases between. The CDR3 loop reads CSASGSNEAFF. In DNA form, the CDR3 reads TGCAGCGCCTCAGGGTCTAATGAAGCTTTCTTT.

CDR3 residues: CASSLAGTVGNTIYF. The CDR3 coding sequence is TGTGCCAGCAGCTTGGCCGGGACTGTTGGAAACACCATATATTTT. The rearrangement uses TRBV5-5 and TRBJ1-3; D may be TRBD1 (5 bases). From germline, CDR1 is SGHKS and CDR2 YYEKEE (reference sequence). This CDR3 spans 15 amino acids. V was clipped by 0 bases and J by 3 bases, with 10 bases between them. The complete variable domain, with remaining parts taken from reference TRBV5-5 and TRBJ1-3, reads DAGVTQSPTHLIKTRGQQVTLRCSPISGHKSVSWYQQVLGQGPQFIFQYYEKEERGRGNFPDRFSARQFPNYSSELNVNALLLGDSALYLCASSLAGTVGNTIYFGEGSWLTVV.

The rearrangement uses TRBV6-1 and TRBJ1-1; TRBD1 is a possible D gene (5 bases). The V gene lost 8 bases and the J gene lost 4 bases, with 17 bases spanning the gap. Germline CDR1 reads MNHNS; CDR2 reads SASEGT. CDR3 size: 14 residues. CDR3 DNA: TGTGCCAGCTTTAGGAGGGGCTGGGGCACTGAAGCTTTCTTT. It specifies CASFRRGWGTEAFF.

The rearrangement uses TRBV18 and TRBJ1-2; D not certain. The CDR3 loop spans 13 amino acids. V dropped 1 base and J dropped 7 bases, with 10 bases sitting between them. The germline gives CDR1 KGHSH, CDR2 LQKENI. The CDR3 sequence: CASSPREGVGYTF. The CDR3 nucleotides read TGTGCCAGCTCACCACGAGAGGGTGTTGGCTACACCTTC.

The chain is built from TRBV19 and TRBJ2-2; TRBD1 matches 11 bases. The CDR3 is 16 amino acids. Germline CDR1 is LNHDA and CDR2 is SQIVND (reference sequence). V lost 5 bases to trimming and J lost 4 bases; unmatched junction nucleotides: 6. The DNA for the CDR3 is TGTGCCAGTAGTCAAGGACAGGGGGCGGGCACCGGGGAGCTGTTTTTT. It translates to CASSQGQGAGTGELFF.

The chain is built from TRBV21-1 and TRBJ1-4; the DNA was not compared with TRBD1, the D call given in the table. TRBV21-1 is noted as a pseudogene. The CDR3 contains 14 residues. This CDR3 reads CASSPGQSEEKLFF. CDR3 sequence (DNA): TGTGCCAGCAGCCCCGGACAGTCCGAGGAAAAACTGTTTTTT.

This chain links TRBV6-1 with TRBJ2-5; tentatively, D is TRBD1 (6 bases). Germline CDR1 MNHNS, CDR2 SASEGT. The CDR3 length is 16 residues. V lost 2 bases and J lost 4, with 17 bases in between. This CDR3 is CASSELDSVPGETQYF. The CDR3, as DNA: TGTGCCAGCAGTGAATTGGACAGCGTCCCGGGAGAGACCCAGTACTTC.

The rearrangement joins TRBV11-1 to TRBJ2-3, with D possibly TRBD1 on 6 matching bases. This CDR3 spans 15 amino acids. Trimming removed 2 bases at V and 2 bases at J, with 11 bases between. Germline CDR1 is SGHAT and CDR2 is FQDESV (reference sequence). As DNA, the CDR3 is TGTGCCAGCAGCTTACAGGGGCCCAACACAGATACGCAGTATTTT. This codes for CASSLQGPNTDTQYF.

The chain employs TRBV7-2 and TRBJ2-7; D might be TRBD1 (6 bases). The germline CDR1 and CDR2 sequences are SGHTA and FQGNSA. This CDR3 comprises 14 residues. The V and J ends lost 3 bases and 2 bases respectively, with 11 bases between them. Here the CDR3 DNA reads TGTGCCAGCAGCTTTCGGAGACAGGCCTACGAGCAGTACTTC. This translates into CASSFRRQAYEQYF.

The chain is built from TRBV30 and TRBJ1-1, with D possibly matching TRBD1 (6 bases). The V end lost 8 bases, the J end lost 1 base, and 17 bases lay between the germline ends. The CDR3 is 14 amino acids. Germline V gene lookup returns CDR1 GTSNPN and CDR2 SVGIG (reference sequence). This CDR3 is CAGTPPGQNTEAFF. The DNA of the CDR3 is TGTGCCGGGACTCCACCGGGACAGAACACTGAAGCTTTCTTT.

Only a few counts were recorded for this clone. The CDR3 DNA reads as TGTGCCAGCAGAACCACAGGGGACACCGGGGAGCTGTTTTTT. This codes for CASRTTGDTGELFF. V is TRBV6-6 and J is TRBJ2-2; TRBD1 agrees at 7 bases. The CDR3 spans 14 residues. CDR1 MNHNY and CDR2 SVGAGI come from the germline V gene (reference sequence). With 6 bases clipped from V and 3 bases from J, the junction kept 4 bases outside the gene matches.

This CDR3 is CASSESRGRDYEQYF. The CDR3 region has the DNA TGTGCCAGCAGTGAATCAAGGGGAAGGGACTACGAGCAGTACTTC. The J gene is TRBJ2-5, the V gene TRBV25-1, with TRBD1 as a possible D gene (5 bases). The J call may not be correct, given that the DNA end is closer to TRBJ2-7. This CDR3 contains 15 residues. Germline V lookup: CDR1 MGHDK, CDR2 SYGVNS.

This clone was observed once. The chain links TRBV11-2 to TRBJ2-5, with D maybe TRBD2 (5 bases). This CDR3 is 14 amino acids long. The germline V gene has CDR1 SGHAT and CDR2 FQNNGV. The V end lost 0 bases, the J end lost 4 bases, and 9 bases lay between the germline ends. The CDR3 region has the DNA TGTGCCAGCAGCTTAGAGCTGGGAGTAGAGACCCAGTACTTC. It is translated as CASSLELGVETQYF.

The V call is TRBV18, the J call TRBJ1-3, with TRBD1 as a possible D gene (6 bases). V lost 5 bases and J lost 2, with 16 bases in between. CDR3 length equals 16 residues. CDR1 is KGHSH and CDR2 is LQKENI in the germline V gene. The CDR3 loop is CASSFTTGTTGNTIYF. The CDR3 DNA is TGTGCCAGCTCATTCACTACCGGGACAACTGGAAACACCATATATTTT. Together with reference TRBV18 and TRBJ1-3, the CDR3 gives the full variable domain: NAGVMQNPRHLVRRRGQEARLRCSPMKGHSHVYWYRQLPEEGLKFMVYLQKENIIDESGMPKERFSAEFPKEGPSILRIQQVVRGDSAAYFCASSFTTGTTGNTIYFGEGSWLTVV.

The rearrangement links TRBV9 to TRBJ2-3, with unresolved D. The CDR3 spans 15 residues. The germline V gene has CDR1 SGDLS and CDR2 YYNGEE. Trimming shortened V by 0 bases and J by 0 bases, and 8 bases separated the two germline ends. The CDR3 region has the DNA TGTGCCAGCAGCGTAGTGGGCACTAGCACAGATACGCAGTATTTT. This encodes CASSVVGTSTDTQYF.

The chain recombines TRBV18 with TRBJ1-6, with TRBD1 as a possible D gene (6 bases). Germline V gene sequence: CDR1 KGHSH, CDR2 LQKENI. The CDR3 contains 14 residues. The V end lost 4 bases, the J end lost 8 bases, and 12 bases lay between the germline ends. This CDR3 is CASSQAGDDSPLHF. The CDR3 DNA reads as TGTGCCAGCTCACAAGCAGGGGACGATTCACCCCTCCACTTT.

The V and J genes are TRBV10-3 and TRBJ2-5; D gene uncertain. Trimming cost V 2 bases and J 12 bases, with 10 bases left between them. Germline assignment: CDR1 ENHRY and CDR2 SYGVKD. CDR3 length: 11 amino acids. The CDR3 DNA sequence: TGTGCCATCAGTGAGGGGCCCTCGGAGTACTTC. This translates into CAISEGPSEYF.

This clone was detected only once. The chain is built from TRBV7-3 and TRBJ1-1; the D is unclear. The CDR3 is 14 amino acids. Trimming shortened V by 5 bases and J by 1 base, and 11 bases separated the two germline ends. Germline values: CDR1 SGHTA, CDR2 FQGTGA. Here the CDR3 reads CASSLRGSNTEAFF. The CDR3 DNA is TGTGCCAGCAGCCTGAGAGGGTCGAACACTGAAGCTTTCTTT.

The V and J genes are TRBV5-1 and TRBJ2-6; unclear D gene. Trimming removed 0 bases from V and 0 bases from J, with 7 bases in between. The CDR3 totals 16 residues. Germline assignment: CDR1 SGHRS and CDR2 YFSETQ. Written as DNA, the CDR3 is TGCGCCAGCAGCTTGGGCGCGAGCTCTGGGGCCAACGTCCTGACTTTC. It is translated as CASSLGASSGANVLTF.

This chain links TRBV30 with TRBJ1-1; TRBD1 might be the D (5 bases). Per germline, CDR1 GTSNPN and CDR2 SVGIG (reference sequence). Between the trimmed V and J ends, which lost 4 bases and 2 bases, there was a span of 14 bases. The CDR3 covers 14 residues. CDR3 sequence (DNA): TGTGCCTGGACCCGGGGGGGATCTAACACTGAAGCTTTCTTT. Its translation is CAWTRGGSNTEAFF.

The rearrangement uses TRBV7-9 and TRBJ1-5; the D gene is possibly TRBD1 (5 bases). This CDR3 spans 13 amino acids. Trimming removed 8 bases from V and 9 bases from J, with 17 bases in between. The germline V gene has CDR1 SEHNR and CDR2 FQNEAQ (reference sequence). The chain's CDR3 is CASCRDFQGPQHF. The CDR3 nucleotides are TGTGCCAGCTGCCGGGACTTCCAGGGGCCCCAGCATTTT.

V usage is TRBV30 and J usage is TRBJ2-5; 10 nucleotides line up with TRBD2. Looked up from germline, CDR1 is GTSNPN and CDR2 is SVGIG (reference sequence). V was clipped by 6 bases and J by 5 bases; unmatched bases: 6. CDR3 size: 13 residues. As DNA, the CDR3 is TGTGCCTGTGAGCGGGGGGGCAAGGAGACCCAGTACTTC. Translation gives CACERGGKETQYF.

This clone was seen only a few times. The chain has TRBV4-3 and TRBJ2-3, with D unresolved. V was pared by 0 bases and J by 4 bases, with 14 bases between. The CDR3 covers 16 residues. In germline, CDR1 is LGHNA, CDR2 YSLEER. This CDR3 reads CASSQDSSFPPDTQYF. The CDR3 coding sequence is TGCGCCAGCAGCCAAGATAGTAGCTTCCCGCCAGATACGCAGTATTTT.

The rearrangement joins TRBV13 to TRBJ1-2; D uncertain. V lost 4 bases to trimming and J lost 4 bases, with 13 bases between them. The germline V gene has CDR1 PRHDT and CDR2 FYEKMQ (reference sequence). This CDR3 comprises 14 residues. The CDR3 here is CASSSGLPLYGYTF. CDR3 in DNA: TGTGCCAGCAGCTCAGGACTGCCTCTCTATGGCTACACCTTC.

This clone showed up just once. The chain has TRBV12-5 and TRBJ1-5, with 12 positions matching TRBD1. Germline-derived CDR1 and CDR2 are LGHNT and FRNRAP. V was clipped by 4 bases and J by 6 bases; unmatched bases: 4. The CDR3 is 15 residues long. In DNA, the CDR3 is TGTGCTAGTGGTTGGGGACAGGGGGCCGGTCAGCCCCAGCATTTT. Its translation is CASGWGQGAGQPQHF.

CDR3 in DNA: TGTGCCAGCAGCCGCGGGACAGGTGGATGGAGAGACGAGCAGTACTTC. It translates to CASSRGTGGWRDEQYF. This chain links TRBV7-6 with TRBJ2-7; TRBD1 matches 8 bases. Germline V gives CDR1 SGHVS, CDR2 FNYEAQ. The J segment lost 5 bases and the V segment lost 5 bases, leaving 14 bases of the junction unmatched. The CDR3 contains 16 residues.

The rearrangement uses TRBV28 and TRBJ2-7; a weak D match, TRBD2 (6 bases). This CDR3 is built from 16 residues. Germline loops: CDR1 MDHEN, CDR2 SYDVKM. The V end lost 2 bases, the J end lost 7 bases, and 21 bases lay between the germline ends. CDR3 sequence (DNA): TGTGCCAGCAGTTTACTGACAAGCGGGCAAACGCGGGAGCAGTACTTC. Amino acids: CASSLLTSGQTREQYF.

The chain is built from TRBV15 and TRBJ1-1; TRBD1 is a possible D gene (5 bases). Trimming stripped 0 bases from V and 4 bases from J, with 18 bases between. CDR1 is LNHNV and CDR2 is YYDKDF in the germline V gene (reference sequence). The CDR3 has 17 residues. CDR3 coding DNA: TGTGCCACCAGCAGAGATCAGGGCAGGCCGGATGGCACTGAAGCTTTCTTT. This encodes CATSRDQGRPDGTEAFF.

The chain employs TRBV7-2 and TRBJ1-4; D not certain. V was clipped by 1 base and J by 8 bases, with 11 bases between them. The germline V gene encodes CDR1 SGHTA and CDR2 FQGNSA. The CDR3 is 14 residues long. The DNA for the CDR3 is TGTGCCAGCAGCTTAGATTTGCGAGGGGAAAAACTGTTTTTT. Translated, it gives CASSLDLRGEKLFF. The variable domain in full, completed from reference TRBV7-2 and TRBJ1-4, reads GAGVSQSPSNKVTEKGKDVELRCDPISGHTALYWYRQSLGQGLEFLIYFQGNSAPDKSGLPSDRFSAERTGGSVSTLTIQRTQQEDSAVYLCASSLDLRGEKLFFGSGTQLSVL.

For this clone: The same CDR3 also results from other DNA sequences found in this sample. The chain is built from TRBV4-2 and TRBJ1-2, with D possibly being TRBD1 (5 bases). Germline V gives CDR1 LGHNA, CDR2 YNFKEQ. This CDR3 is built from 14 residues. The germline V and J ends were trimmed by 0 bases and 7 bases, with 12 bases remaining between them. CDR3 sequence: CASSQESGSAGYTF. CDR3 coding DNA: TGTGCCAGCAGCCAAGAGTCAGGGTCTGCTGGCTACACCTTC.